This T cell receptor (beta chain) was identified during a study of T cells expressing NK-cell markers. TCR beta cDNA was made by 5'RACE template switching with UMIs. No DNA is given; TCRdb re-called the 5' RACE reads and lists each CDR3 protein once. Its listing shows 250,000 or so distinct CDR3 sequences. The sequencing sample was made of blood T cells: a sorted CD56 or NKG2C T cell subset, CD4+ or CD8+ T cells, or bulk PBMC T cells (not recorded which). The sequence derives from a woman aged 18 to 75 in good health.

The chain's CDR3 is CASSLGTVQETQYF. The rearrangement uses TRBV28 and TRBJ2-5; TCRdb picks TRBD1, but there is no DNA to check that call. CDR3 length: 14 amino acids. Germline-derived CDR1 and CDR2 are MDHEN and SYDVKM.